These 9 T cell receptor beta chains were all obtained from the same sample, sequenced in a study of CD8+CD57+ T cells in acquired aplastic anemia. Sequencing involved patients with CD8+CD57+ cell expansion previously shown by flow cytometry. Profiles of TCR beta VDJ and CDR3 were generated from a genomic DNA template. In TCRdb, the reads were re-called with MiXCR into one record per CDR3 protein. The data hold about 160,000 distinct CDR3 sequences, with around 52% observed a single time. The sequencing input was sorted CD4+, CD8+, or CD8+CD57+ T cells (not recorded which) from PBMCs. The receptors shown here come from a human donor with aplastic anemia.

In its sample, this clonotype was seen many times. This chain links TRBV2 with TRBJ2-3; D possibly corresponds to TRBD1 (6 bases). V gave up 4 bases and J gave up 4 bases, with 12 bases separating them. The CDR3 extends over 14 amino acids. The germline CDR1 and CDR2 sequences are SNHLY and FYNNEI. The CDR3 sequence: CASSATGWADTQYF. As DNA, the CDR3 is TGTGCCAGCAGTGCGACAGGTTGGGCAGATACGCAGTATTTT.

The chain carries TRBV2 and TRBJ2-2; 7 nucleotides match TRBD1. V dropped 5 bases and J dropped 4; count of bases not matched to a gene: 4. The germline V gene encodes CDR1 SNHLY and CDR2 FYNNEI. The CDR3 runs to 14 residues. For the CDR3, the DNA is TGTGCCAGCAGTATCGACAGGGCCACCGGGGAGCTGTTTTTT. This sequence encodes CASSIDRATGELFF. Full variable domain (remainder filled in from reference TRBV2 and TRBJ2-2): EPEVTQTPSHQVTQMGQEVILRCVPISNHLYFYWYRQILGQKVEFLVSFYNNEISEKSEIFDDQFSVERPDGSNFTLKIRSTKLEDSAMYFCASSIDRATGELFFGEGSRLTVL.

This clonotype showed up just once. The chain combines TRBV20-1 with TRBJ1-1, with no clear D. Germline CDR1 and CDR2: DFQATT and SNEGSKA (reference sequence). The CDR3 is 14 residues long. The V gene lost 3 bases and the J gene lost 0 bases, with 11 bases spanning the gap. CDR3 coding DNA: TGCAGTGCTAGCTTAACAGCTATGAACACTGAAGCTTTCTTT. It encodes CSASLTAMNTEAFF.

Many counts were recorded for this clonotype. V usage is TRBV2 and J usage is TRBJ2-1; D ambiguous. V was shortened by 10 bases and J by 2 bases, with 6 bases between the two germline ends. The CDR3 has 11 amino acids. Germline V gene lookup returns CDR1 SNHLY and CDR2 FYNNEI. The CDR3 protein is CATRTYNEQFF. CDR3 sequence (DNA): TGTGCCACCCGGACCTACAATGAGCAGTTCTTC. Full variable domain (missing parts from reference TRBV2 and TRBJ2-1): EPEVTQTPSHQVTQMGQEVILRCVPISNHLYFYWYRQILGQKVEFLVSFYNNEISEKSEIFDDQFSVERPDGSNFTLKIRSTKLEDSAMYFCATRTYNEQFFGPGTRLTVL.

The chain uses TRBV20-1 and TRBJ2-7, with D tentatively TRBD1 or TRBD2 (5 bases each). This CDR3 has 13 residues. The germline V gene has CDR1 DFQATT and CDR2 SNEGSKA (reference sequence). The V gene lost 6 bases and the J gene lost 5 bases, with 17 bases spanning the gap. CDR3: CSALGTQTHEQYF. In DNA form, the CDR3 reads TGCAGTGCCCTAGGGACCCAAACCCACGAGCAGTACTTC.

V usage is TRBV6-5 and J usage is TRBJ1-6, with D possibly matching TRBD1 (6 bases). CDR1 is MNHEY, CDR2 SVGAGI, per germline. The CDR3 length is 15 residues. V was shortened by 0 bases and J by 7 bases, with 10 bases between the two germline ends. CDR3 sequence: CASSYSIQGNSPLHF. CDR3 DNA sequence: TGTGCCAGCAGTTACTCGATACAGGGAAATTCACCCCTCCACTTT.

This clonotype was recorded at least ten times. This chain connects TRBV20-1 to TRBJ2-1; D unclear. V lost 0 bases, J lost 9 bases, and 6 bases lay in between. The CDR3 contains 11 residues. Germline values: CDR1 DFQATT, CDR2 SNEGSKA (reference sequence). CDR3 DNA: TGCAGTGCTAGAGATCTGAGTGAGCAGTTCTTC. Translated, it gives CSARDLSEQFF.

CDR3 DNA: TGTGCCAGTAGTATCTCAAGTCAACCTTCCTACGAGCAGTACTTC. Its protein product is CASSISSQPSYEQYF. The chain uses TRBV19 and TRBJ2-7; D is undetermined. CDR3 length: 15 amino acids. The V and J ends lost 3 bases and 1 base respectively, with 13 bases between them. Germline assignment: CDR1 LNHDA and CDR2 SQIVND (reference sequence).

V usage is TRBV24-1 and J usage is TRBJ2-1, with 8 bases matching TRBD1. The CDR3 totals 14 residues. Trimming removed 5 bases from V and 3 bases from J; junction bases left unmatched: 2. Germline-derived CDR1 and CDR2 are KGHDR and SFDVKD. The CDR3 sequence: CATSGGQDYNEQFF. The CDR3 nucleotides read TGTGCCACCAGTGGGGGACAGGACTACAATGAGCAGTTCTTC.